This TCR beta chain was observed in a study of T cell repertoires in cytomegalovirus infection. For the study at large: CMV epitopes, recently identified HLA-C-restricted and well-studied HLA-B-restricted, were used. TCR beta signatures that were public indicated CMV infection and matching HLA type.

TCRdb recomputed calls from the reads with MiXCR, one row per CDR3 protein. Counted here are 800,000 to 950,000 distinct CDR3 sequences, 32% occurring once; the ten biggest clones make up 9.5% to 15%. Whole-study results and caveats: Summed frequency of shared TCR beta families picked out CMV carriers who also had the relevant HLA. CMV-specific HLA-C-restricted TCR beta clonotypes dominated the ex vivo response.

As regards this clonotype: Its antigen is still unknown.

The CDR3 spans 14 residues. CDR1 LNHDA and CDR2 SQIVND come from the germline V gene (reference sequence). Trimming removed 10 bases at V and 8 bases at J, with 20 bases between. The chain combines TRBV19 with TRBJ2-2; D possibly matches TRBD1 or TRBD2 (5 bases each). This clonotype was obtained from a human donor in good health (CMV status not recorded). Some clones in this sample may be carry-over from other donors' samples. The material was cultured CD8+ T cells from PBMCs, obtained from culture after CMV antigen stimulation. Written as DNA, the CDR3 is TGTGCCACCCGTGGGGCGGGTTTAGATGGGGAGCTGTTTTTT. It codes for CATRGAGLDGELFF.